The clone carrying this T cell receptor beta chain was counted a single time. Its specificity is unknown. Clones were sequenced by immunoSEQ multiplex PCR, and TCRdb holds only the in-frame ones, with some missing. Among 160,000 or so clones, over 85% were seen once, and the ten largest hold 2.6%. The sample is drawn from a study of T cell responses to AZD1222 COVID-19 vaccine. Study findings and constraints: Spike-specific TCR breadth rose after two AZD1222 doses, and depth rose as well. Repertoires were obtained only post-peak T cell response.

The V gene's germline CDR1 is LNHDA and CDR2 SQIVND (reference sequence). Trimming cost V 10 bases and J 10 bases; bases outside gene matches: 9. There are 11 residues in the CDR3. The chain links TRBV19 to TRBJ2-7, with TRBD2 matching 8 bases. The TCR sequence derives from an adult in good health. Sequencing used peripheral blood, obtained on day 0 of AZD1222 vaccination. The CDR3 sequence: CATSGGAKQYF. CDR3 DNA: TGTGCCACCTCGGGGGGGGCAAAACAGTACTTC.